The clone carrying this T cell receptor (beta chain) was seen a handful of times. What it binds is unknown. The investigators reverse transcribed all of the isolated RNA, so they sequenced expressed TCRB transcripts. Libraries were prepared by immunoSEQ multiplex PCR; TCRdb keeps only in-frame clonotypes and omits some of them. The sample shows about 640,000 clones, around 12% of them seen only once. V was pared by 6 bases and J by 4 bases, with 15 bases between. There are 15 residues in the CDR3. CDR1 and CDR2 (germline): SGHTA, FQGNSA. This sample was included in a study of beta chain features in type 1 diabetes. Study-level points and caveats: Among type 1 diabetes patients, VDJ junctions had fewer insertions and more deletions. Any HLA effect on TCRB rearrangement was left unresolved by small sub-analyses. TCRB CDR3s from Type 1 diabetes patients were moderately but significantly shorter in all four CD4+ subsets.

The rearrangement joins TRBV7-2 to TRBJ2-2; unclear D gene. The receptor was isolated from a man younger than 40 with type 1 diabetes. What was sequenced was naive CD4+ T cells from blood. The CDR3 region has the DNA TGTGCCAGCAGACGGGTGGATTGGGGCACCGGGGAGCTGTTTTTT. Its protein is CASRRVDWGTGELFF.